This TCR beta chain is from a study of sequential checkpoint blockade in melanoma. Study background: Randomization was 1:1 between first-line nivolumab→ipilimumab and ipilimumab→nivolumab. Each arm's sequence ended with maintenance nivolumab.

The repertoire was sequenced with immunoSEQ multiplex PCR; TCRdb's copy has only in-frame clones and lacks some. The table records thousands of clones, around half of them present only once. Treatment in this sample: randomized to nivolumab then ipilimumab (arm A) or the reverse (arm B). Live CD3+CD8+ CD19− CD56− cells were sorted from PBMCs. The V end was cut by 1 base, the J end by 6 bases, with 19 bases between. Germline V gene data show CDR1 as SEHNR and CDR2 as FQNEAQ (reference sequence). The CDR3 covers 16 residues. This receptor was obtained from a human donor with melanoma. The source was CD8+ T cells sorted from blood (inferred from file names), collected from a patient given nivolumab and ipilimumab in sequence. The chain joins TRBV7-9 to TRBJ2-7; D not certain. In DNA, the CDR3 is TGTGCCAGCAGCTTAGTTGGCGGAGCTTTTCTGGCCGAGCAGTACTTC. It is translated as CASSLVGGAFLAEQYF.